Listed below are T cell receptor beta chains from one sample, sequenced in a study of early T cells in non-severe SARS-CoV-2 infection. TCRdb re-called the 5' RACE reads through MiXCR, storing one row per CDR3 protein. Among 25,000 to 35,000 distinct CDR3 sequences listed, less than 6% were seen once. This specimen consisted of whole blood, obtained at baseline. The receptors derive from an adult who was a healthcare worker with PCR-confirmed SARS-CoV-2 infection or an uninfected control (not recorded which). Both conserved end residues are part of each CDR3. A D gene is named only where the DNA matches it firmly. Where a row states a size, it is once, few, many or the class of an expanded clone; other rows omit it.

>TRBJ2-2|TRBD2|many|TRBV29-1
TGCAGCGTTGACCCCTGGGGGGGAGAGGCCGGGGAGCTGTTTTTT
CSVDPWGGEAGELFF
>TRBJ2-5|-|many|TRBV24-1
TGTGCCACCAGTGACCTAACCCCCACAGGGCTTGATCCAGCGGAGACCCAGTACTTC
CATSDLTPTGLDPAETQYF
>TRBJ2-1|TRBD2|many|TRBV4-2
TGTGCCAGCAGCCAAGGCCTAGCGGGAGGGCCGACTGAGCAGTTCTTC
CASSQGLAGGPTEQFF
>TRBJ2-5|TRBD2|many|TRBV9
TGTGCCAGCAGCAGAACCGGGGAGGGTTCAGAGACCCAGTACTTC
CASSRTGEGSETQYF
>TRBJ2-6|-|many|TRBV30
TGTGCCTCATGGAGGGGACCAAGCTCTGGGGCCAACGTCCTGACTTTC
CASWRGPSSGANVLTF
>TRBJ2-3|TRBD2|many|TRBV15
TGTGCCACCAGGATCGGGACTAGCGGGAGGATAGATACGCAGTATTTT
CATRIGTSGRIDTQYF
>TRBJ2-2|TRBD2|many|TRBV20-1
TGCAGTGCTAGAGATAGGCTAGCGGGAGGGCCGCGGAACACCGGGGAGCTGTTTTTT
CSARDRLAGGPRNTGELFF
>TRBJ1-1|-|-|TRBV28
TGTGCCAGCAGTGGGGGGCCAAGGGACACTGAAGCTTTCTTT
CASSGGPRDTEAFF
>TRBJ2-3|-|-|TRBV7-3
TGTGCCAGCAGCTTAAGCCAGTTCGGCGCAGATACGCAGTATTTT
CASSLSQFGADTQYF
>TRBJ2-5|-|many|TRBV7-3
TGTGCCAGCAGCAGAGGGGCTGAAGAGACCCAGTACTTC
CASSRGAEETQYF
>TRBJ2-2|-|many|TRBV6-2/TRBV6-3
TGTGCCAGCAGTCGGGACTTGGAGGAGCTGTTTTTT
CASSRDLEELFF
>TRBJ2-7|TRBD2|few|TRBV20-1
TGCAGTGCTAGAGATCGGCTAGCGGTATCCTACGAGCAGTACTTC
CSARDRLAVSYEQYF
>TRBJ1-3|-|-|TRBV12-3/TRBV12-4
TGTGCCAGCAGTCCCTGGGGGCTCGGAAACACCATATATTTT
CASSPWGLGNTIYF
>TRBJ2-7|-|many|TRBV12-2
TGTGCAAGTCGCTTAGAGGGTATCTCCTACGAGCAGTACTTC
CASRLEGISYEQYF
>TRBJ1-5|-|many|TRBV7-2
TGTGCCAGCAGCTTAGGGGTAGGGGTCAATCAGCCCCAGCATTTT
CASSLGVGVNQPQHF
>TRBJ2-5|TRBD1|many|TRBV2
TGTGCCACGGGACAGGGACACCAAGAGACCCAGTACTTC
CATGQGHQETQYF
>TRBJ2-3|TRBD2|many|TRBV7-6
TGTGCCAGCAGCCCGGGACTAGCGGGGATTAGCACAGATACGCAGTATTTT
CASSPGLAGISTDTQYF
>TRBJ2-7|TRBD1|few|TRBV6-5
TGTGCCAGCAGCCGAACTTGGACAGGGGGAAATTCCTACGAGCAGTACTTC
CASSRTWTGGNSYEQYF
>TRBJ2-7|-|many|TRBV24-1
TGTGCCACCAGTGATCCCCGGGACACCGCCTACGAGCAGTACTTC
CATSDPRDTAYEQYF
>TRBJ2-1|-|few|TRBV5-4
TGTGCCAGCAGCCGTGGAGAACCCTCCTACAATGAGCAGTTCTTC
CASSRGEPSYNEQFF
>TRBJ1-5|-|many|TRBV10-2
TGCGCCAGCAGTGAATTCCCTAGGAGGTCTAGCAATCAGCCCCAGCATTTT
CASSEFPRRSSNQPQHF
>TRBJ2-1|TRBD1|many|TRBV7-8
TGTGCCAGCAGCCAACTTGACAGGGAGATTGACTTC
CASSQLDREIDF
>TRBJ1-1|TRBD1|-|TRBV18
TGTGCCAGCTCACCATCCACAGGGGGCGAAATGTCGGCTTTCTTT
CASSPSTGGEMSAFF
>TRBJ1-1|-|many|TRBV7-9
TGTGCCAGCAGGAAGGGGGTGACTGAAGCTTTCTTT
CASRKGVTEAFF
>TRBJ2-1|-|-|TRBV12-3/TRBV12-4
TGTGCCAGCATCCATAGCGATCGCGGCTCCTACAATGAGCAGTTCTTC
CASIHSDRGSYNEQFF
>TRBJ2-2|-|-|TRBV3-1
TGTGCCAGCAGCCAAGGGAGCGCGAACACCGGGGAGCTGTTTTTT
CASSQGSANTGELFF
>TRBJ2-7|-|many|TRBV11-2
TGTGCCAGCAGCCCTTCTAGAGGACTCCTTATCACCCACGAGCAGTACTTC
CASSPSRGLLITHEQYF
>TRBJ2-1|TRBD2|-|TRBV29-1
TGCAGCGTTGAGGGGGAGGGGAATGAGCAGTTCTTC
CSVEGEGNEQFF
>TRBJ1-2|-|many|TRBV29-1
TGCAGCGTTGACTCGGACAGACCTAACTATGGCTACACCTTC
CSVDSDRPNYGYTF
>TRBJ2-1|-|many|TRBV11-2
TGTGCCAGCAGCCTACGACTAGTGGGTGAGCAGTTCTTC
CASSLRLVGEQFF
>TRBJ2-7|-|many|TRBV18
TGTGCCAGCTCACCGTCCCGGGACGGTCACTACGAGCAGTACTTC
CASSPSRDGHYEQYF
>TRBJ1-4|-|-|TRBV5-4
TGTGCCAGCAGCTTGGGGGCAGCGAATGAAAAACTGTTTTTT
CASSLGAANEKLFF
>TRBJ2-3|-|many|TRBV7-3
TGTGCCAGCAGCTTAGATGCAGTCACAGATACGCAGTATTTT
CASSLDAVTDTQYF
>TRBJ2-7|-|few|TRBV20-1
TGCAGTGCTAGTTGGGGAGGATACGAGCAGTACTTC
CSASWGGYEQYF
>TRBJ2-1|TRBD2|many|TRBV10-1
TGCGCCAGCAGCCTGAGCGGGACTACCTACAATGAGCAGTTCTTC
CASSLSGTTYNEQFF
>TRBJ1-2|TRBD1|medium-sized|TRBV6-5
TGTGCCAGCAGAGGCCAGGGACAGGATGGCTACACCTTC
CASRGQGQDGYTF
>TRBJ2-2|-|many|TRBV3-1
TGTGCCAGCAACCCTACCGGGGGAACGAACACCGGGGAGCTGTTTTTT
CASNPTGGTNTGELFF
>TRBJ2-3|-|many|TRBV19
TGTGCCAGTAGTCTCACTAGCTCAGCAGATACGCAGTATTTT
CASSLTSSADTQYF
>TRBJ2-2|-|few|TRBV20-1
TGCAGTGTTAGAGAGGGATGGTCCGGCACCGGGGAGCTGTTTTTT
CSVREGWSGTGELFF
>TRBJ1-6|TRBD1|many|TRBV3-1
TGTGCCAGCAGCCATCAAGGGGACAGGGGGCTTTCACCCCTCCACTTT
CASSHQGDRGLSPLHF
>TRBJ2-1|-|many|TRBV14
TGTGCCAGCAGCCAGATACGGTACAATGAGCAGTTCTTC
CASSQIRYNEQFF
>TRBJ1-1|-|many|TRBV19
TGTGCCAGTAGTACCGTGACGGAGAACACTGAAGCTTTCTTT
CASSTVTENTEAFF
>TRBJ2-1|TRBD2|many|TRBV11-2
TGTGCCAGCAGCTTAGACTCAACCGGAGGACTAGCCCCCTACAATGAGCAGTTCTTC
CASSLDSTGGLAPYNEQFF
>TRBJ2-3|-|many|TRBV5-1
TGCGCCAGCAGCGATTTAGATACGCAGTATTTT
CASSDLDTQYF
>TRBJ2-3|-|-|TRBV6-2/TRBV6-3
TGTGCCAGCCAGTCTTCAGCTGGCACAGATACGCAGTATTTT
CASQSSAGTDTQYF
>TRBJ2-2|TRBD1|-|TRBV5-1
TGCGCCAGCAACCCCCCGGGACAGGGGGCGGCCGGGGAGCTGTTTTTT
CASNPPGQGAAGELFF
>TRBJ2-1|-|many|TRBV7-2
TGTGCCAGCAGGTCCGAGGTGGGACGTGAGCAGTTCTTC
CASRSEVGREQFF
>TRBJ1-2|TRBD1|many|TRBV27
TGTGCCAGCAGTGTCCGTCAGGGGGCGACCTATGGCTACACCTTC
CASSVRQGATYGYTF
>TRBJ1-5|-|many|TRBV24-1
TGTGCCACCAGTGAAGGTCGGGGGGTATATAGCAATCAGCCCCAGCATTTT
CATSEGRGVYSNQPQHF
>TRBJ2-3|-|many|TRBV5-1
TGCGCCAGCAGCTCGACAGGTGCAGATACGCAGTATTTT
CASSSTGADTQYF
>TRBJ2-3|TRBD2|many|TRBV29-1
TGCAGCGCTCTAGCGGGCACAGATACGCAGTATTTT
CSALAGTDTQYF
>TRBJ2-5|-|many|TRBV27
TGTGCCAGCAGTTTACTGTCTGGGATTCAAGAGACCCAGTACTTC
CASSLLSGIQETQYF
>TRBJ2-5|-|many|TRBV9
TGTGCCAGCAGCGTATCCGTACTAGCCGAGACCCAGTACTTC
CASSVSVLAETQYF
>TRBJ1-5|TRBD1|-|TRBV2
TGTGCCAGCAGCGGACAGGGGGCCCCCCAATTTTGGCAGCCCCAGCATTTT
CASSGQGAPQFWQPQHF
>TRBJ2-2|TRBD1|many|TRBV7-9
TGTGCCAGCAGCACACGCCCACCCGGGACAGTAAGGACCGGGGAGCTGTTTTTT
CASSTRPPGTVRTGELFF
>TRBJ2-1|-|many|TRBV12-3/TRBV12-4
TGTGCCAGCAGACAAGGGGGGAATGAGCAGTTCTTC
CASRQGGNEQFF
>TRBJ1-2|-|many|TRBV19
TGTGCCAGTAGTGTAGCAGGGGTTTCAGTTAGCTACACCTTC
CASSVAGVSVSYTF
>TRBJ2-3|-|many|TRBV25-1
TGTGCCAGCAGTGAATTCCGGACAGACACAGATACGCAGTATTTT
CASSEFRTDTDTQYF
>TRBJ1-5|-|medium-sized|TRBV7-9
TGTGCCAGCAGCTTAGCGGCTGGCAATCAGCCCCAGCATTTT
CASSLAAGNQPQHF